Sequencing of this T cell receptor (beta chain) was carried out in a study of T cell changes during pregnancy in multiple sclerosis. Assay: immunoSEQ multiplex PCR; the TCRdb copy retains only in-frame clones and omits some. The repertoire holds tens of thousands of clones, with about 90% as singletons. Germline values: CDR1 SNHLY, CDR2 FYNNEI. CDR3 length: 14 amino acids. V trimming: 4 bases; J trimming: 7 bases; junction bases outside the gene matches: 4. The origin of this receptor is a female donor in good health, enrolled as a control in a pregnancy study. The input for sequencing was peripheral blood, taken after pregnancy. The V call is TRBV2, the J call TRBJ2-2, with 9 bases fitting TRBD2. CDR3 sequence reads: CASSAETSGGELFF. In DNA form, the CDR3 reads TGTGCCAGCAGTGCGGAGACTAGCGGCGGGGAGCTGTTTTTT.